The T cell receptor (beta chain) described here comes from a study of long-term antiretroviral therapy in people with HIV. General observations from the study: Repertoire dominance by clones expanded before ART was seen at all time points. Participants lacked recorded data on ART adherence, viral resistance or therapy changes.

Researchers report immunoSEQ v3.0 was run at survey level. Generated by immunoSEQ multiplex PCR, the TCRdb table keeps only in-frame clones and is missing some. The table includes about 28,000 clones, 65% to 85% detected once. Per donor, a minimum of one pre-ART and a minimum of two post-ART PBMC samples were available. In the United States, treatment was given to all participants with HIV. V shed 1 base and J 0 bases; nucleotides not matched to a gene: 1. This CDR3 region has 15 residues. Germline lookup yields CDR1 SGDLS and CDR2 YYNGEE. Remarks on this clone: The antigen remains undetermined.

The clonotype was recovered from a young man with HIV. The chain employs TRBV9 and TRBJ2-1; TRBD2 aligns across 7 bases. This sample comprised unsorted PBMCs, obtained 0.4 years after starting antiretroviral therapy. The CDR3 bases are TGTGCCAGCAGCGTATTAGCGGGCTCCTACAATGAGCAGTTCTTC. This gives the protein CASSVLAGSYNEQFF.